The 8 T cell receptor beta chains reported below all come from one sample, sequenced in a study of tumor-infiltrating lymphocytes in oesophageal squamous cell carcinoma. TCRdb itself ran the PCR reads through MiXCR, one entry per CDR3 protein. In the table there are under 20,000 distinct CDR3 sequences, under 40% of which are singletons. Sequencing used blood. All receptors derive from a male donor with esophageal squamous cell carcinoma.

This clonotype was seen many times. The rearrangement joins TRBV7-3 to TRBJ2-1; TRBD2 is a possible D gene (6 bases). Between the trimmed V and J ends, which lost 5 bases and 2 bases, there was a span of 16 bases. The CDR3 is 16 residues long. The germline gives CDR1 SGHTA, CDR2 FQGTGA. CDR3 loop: CASSLLAGSAYNEQFF. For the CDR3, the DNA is TGTGCCAGCAGCCTTTTAGCCGGGAGTGCCTACAATGAGCAGTTCTTC. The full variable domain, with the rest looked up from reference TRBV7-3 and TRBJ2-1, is GAGVSQTPSNKVTEKGKYVELRCDPISGHTALYWYRQSLGQGPEFLIYFQGTGAADDSGLPNDRFFAVRPEGSVSTLKIQRTERGDSAVYLCASSLLAGSAYNEQFFGPGTRLTVL.

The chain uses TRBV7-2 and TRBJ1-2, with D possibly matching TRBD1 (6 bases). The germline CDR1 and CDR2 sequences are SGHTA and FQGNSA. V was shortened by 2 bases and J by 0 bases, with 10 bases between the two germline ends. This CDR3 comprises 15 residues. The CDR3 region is CASSLQGLSNYGYTF. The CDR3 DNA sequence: TGTGCCAGCAGCTTACAGGGGCTTTCTAACTATGGCTACACCTTC.

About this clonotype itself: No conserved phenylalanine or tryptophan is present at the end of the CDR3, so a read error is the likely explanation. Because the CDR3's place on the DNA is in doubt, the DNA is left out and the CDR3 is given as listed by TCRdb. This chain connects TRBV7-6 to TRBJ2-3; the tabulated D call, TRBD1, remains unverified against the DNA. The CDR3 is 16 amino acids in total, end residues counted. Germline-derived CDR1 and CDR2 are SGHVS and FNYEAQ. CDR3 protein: CASSQQGVNSPLHFGP.

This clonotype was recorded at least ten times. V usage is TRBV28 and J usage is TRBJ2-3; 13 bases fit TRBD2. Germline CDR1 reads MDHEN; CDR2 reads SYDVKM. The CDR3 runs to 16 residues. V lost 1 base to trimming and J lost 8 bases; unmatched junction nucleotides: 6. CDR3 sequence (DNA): TGTGCCAGCAGTTTATTTACTAGCGGGAGGGAGGGTACGCAGTATTTT. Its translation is CASSLFTSGREGTQYF.

CDR3 region: CASSLYPPGSSYNEQFF. CDR3 DNA: TGTGCCAGCAGTTTATACCCCCCAGGATCCTCCTACAATGAGCAGTTCTTC. The rearrangement joins TRBV28 to TRBJ2-4; no clear D. The J call could be wrong; TRBJ2-1 is a better fit for the DNA end. CDR1 MDHEN and CDR2 SYDVKM come from the germline V gene. This CDR3 is 17 amino acids long.

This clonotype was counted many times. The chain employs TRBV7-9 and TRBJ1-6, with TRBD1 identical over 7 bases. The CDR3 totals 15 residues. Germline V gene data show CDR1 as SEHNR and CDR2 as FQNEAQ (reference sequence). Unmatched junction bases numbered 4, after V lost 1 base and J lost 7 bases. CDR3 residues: CASSLEGQLNSPLHF. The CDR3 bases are TGTGCCAGCAGCTTAGAGGGACAGCTCAATTCACCCCTCCACTTT. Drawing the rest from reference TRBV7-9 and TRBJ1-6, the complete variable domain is DTGVSQNPRHKITKRGQNVTFRCDPISEHNRLYWYRQTLGQGPEFLTYFQNEAQLEKSRLLSDRFSAERPKGSFSTLEIQRTEQGDSAMYLCASSLEGQLNSPLHFGNGTRLTVT.

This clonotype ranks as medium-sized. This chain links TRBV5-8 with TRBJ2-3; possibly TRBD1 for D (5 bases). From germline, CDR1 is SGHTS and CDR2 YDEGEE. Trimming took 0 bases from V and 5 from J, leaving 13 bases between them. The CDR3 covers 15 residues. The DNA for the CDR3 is TGTGCCAGCAGCTTGGTGACAGCTACTATAGATACGCAGTATTTT. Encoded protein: CASSLVTATIDTQYF.

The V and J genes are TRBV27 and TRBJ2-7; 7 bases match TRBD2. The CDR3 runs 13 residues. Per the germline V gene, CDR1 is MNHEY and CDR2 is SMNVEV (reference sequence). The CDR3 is CATKREVFDEQYF. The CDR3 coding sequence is TGTGCTACAAAGCGGGAAGTCTTCGACGAGCAGTACTTC.